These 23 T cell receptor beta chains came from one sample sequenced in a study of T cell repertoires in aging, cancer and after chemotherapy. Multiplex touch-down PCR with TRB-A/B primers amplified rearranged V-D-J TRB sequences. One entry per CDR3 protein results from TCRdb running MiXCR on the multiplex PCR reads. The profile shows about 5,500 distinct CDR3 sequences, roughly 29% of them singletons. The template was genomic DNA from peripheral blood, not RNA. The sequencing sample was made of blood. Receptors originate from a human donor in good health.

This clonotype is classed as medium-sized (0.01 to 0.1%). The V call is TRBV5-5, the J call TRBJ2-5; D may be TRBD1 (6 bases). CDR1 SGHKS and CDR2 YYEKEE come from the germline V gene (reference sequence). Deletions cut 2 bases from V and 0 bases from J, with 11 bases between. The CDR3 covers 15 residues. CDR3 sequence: CASSFGRGNQETQYF. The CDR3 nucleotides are TGTGCCAGCAGCTTCGGCAGGGGAAACCAAGAGACCCAGTACTTC.

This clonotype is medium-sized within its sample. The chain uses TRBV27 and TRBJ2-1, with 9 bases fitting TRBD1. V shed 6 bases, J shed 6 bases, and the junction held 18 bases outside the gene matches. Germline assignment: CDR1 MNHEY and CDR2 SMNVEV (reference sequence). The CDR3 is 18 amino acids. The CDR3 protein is CASSPQFRGWTGVNEQFF. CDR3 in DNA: TGTGCCAGCAGCCCCCAGTTTAGAGGGTGGACAGGGGTCAATGAGCAGTTCTTC.

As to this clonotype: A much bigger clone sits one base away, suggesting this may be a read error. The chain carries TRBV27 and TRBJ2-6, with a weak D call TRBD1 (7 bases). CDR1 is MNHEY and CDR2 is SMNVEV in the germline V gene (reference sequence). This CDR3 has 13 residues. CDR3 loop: CVTRGAGTNVLTF. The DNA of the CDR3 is TGTGTCACCAGGGGGGCTGGGACCAACGTCCTGACTTTC.

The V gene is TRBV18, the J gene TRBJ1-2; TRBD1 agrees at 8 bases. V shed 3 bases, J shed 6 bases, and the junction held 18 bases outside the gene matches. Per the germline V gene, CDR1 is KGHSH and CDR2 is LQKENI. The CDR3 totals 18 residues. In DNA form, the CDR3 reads TGTGCCAGCTCACCCCCGCCGGGACAGGTGATACATCAGGATGGCTACACCTTC. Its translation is CASSPPPGQVIHQDGYTF.

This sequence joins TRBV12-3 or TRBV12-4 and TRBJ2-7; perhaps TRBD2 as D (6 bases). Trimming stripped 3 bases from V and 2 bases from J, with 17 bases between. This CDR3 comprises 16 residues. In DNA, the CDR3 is TGTGCCAGCAGTTTCGGTTTAGGAGGGAACCCCTACGAGCAGTACTTC. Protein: CASSFGLGGNPYEQYF.

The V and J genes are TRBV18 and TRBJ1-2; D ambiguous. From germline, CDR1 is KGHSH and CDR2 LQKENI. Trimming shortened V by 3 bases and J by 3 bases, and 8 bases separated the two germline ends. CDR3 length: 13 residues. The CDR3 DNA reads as TGTGCCAGCTCACCGGTCGGAGACTATGGCTACACCTTC. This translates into CASSPVGDYGYTF.

The CDR3 bases are TGTGCCAGCAGACTCGAAAGACAGGGATCTTACGGCTACACCTTC. Protein product: CASRLERQGSYGYTF. The rearrangement links TRBV6-1 to TRBJ1-2, with 7 bases that match TRBD1. V lost 6 bases to trimming and J lost 8 bases; unmatched junction nucleotides: 15. Germline-derived CDR1 and CDR2 are MNHNS and SASEGT. The CDR3 is made up of 15 amino acids.

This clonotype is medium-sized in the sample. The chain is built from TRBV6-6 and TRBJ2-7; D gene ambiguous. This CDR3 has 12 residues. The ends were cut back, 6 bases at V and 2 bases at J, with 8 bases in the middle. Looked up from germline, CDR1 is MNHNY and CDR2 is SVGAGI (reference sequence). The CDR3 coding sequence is TGTGCCAGCAGCATAACAGCCTACGAGCAGTACTTC. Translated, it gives CASSITAYEQYF.

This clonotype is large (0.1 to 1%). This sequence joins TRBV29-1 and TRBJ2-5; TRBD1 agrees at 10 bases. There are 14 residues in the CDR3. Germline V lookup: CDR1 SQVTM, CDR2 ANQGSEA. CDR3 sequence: CSSSPGTGVETQYF. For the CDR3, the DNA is TGCAGTTCCTCCCCCGGGACAGGGGTAGAGACCCAGTACTTC.

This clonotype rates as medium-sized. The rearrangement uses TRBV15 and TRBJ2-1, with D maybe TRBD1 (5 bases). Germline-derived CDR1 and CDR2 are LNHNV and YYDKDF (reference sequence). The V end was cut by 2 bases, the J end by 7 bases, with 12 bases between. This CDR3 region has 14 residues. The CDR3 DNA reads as TGTGCCACCAGCAGAACGACCGACAGAAATGAGCAGTTCTTC. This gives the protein CATSRTTDRNEQFF.

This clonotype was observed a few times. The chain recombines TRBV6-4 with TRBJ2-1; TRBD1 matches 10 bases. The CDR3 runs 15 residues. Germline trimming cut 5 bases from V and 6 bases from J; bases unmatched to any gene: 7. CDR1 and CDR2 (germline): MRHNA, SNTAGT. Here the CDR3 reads CASSPGTGVTNEQFF. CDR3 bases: TGTGCCAGCAGTCCCGGGACAGGGGTAACCAATGAGCAGTTCTTC.

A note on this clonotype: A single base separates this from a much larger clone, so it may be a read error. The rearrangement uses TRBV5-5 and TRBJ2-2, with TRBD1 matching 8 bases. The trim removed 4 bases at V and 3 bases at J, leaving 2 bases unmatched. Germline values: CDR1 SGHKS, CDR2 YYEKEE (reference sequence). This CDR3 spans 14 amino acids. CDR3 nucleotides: TGTGCCAGCAGCACGGACAGGGACACCGGGGAGCTGTTTTTT. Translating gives CASSTDRDTGELFF.

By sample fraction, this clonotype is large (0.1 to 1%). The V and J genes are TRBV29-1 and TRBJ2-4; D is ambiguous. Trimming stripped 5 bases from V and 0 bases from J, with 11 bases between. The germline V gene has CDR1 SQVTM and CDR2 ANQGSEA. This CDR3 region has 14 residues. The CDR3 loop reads CSVQLLAAKNIQYF. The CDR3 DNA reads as TGCAGCGTTCAACTACTGGCAGCCAAAAACATTCAGTACTTC.

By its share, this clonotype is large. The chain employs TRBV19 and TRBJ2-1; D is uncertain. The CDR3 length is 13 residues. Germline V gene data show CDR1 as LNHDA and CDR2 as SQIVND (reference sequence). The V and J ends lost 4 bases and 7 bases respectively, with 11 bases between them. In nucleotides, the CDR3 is TGTGCCAGTAGTACCACCGGGTGGAATGAGCAGTTCTTC. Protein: CASSTTGWNEQFF.

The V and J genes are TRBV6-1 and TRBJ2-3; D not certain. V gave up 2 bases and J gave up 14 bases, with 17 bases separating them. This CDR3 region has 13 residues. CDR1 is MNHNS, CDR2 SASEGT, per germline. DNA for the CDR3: TGTGCCAGCAGTGAAAAAGAGACATCTGTGGGGTATTTT. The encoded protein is CASSEKETSVGYF.

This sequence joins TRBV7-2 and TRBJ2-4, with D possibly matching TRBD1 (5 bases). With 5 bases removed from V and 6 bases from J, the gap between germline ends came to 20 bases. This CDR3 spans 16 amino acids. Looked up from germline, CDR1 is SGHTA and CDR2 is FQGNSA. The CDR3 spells CASSRKGIGQTNIQYF. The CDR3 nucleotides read TGTGCCAGCAGCCGAAAGGGGATCGGGCAGACAAACATTCAGTACTTC.

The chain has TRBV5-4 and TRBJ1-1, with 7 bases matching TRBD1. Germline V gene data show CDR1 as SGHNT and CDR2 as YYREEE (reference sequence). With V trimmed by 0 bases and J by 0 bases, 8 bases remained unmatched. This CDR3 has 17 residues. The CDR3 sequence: CASSLAEGQTMNTEAFF. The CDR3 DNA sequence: TGTGCCAGCAGCTTGGCCGAGGGACAGACCATGAACACTGAAGCTTTCTTT.

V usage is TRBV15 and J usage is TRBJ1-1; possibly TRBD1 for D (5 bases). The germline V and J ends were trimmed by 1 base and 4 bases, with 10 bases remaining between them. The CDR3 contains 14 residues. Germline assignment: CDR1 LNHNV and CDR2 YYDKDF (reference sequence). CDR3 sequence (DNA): TGTGCCACCAGCAGAGGGGGGTTCGGCACTGAAGCTTTCTTT. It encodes CATSRGGFGTEAFF.

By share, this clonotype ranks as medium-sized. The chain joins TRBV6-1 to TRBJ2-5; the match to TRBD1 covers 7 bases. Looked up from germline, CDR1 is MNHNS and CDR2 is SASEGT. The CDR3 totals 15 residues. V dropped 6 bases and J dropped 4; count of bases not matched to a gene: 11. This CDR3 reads CASRWDSAGVETQYF. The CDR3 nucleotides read TGTGCCAGCAGATGGGACAGCGCGGGTGTAGAGACCCAGTACTTC.

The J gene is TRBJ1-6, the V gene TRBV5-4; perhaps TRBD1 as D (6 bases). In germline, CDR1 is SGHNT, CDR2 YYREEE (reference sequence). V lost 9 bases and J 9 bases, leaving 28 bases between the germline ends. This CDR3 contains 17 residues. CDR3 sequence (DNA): TGTGCCATCTCCCTCCCGGGAGGGGGTACCTCGTCTTCACCCCTCCACTTT. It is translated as CAISLPGGGTSSSPLHF.

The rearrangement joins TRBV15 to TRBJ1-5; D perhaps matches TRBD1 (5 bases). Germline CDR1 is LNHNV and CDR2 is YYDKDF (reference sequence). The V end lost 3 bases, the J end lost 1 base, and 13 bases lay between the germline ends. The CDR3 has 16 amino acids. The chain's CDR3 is CATSRGWNRSNQPQHF. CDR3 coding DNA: TGTGCCACCAGCAGGGGATGGAACAGGAGCAATCAGCCCCAGCATTTT. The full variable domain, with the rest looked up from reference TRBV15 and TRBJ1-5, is DAMVIQNPRYQVTQFGKPVTLSCSQTLNHNVMYWYQQKSSQAPKLLFHYYDKDFNNEADTPDNFQSRRPNTSFCFLDIRSPGLGDTAMYLCATSRGWNRSNQPQHFGDGTRLSIL.

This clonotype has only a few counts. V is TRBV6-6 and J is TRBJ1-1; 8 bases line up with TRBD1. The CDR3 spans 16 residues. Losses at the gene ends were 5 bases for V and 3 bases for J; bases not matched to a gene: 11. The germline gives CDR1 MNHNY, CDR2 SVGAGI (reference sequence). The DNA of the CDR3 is TGTGCCAGCAGTATTGGACAGGGCGTATTGTACACTGAAGCTTTCTTT. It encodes CASSIGQGVLYTEAFF.

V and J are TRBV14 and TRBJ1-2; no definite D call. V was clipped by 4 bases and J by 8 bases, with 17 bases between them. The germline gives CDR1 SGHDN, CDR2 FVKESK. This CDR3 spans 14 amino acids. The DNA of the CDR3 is TGTGCCAGCAGCCGAAACGGCGATTACCGGGGCTACACCTTC. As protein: CASSRNGDYRGYTF.